This TCR beta chain was captured by sequencing in a study of shared clonotypes between healthy human individuals. Points from the study as a whole: It was expected that sequencing depth would affect clonotype sharing among donors.

With respect to this clone: Its antigen is currently unknown.

TCRdb's table, derived via immunoSEQ multiplex PCR, lists solely in-frame clones and lacks some. The sample carries about 2.3 million clones, around 90% recorded once. Trimming took 5 bases from V and 3 from J, leaving 11 bases between them. The germline gives CDR1 SGHRS, CDR2 YFSETQ. The CDR3 runs 13 residues. The origin of this receptor is a man between 18 and 35 years old in good health. Some clones in this sample may be carry-over from other donors' samples. V usage is TRBV5-1 and J usage is TRBJ2-5, with TRBD2 as a possible D gene (5 bases). Sequencing was done on a sample of naive CD4+ T cells from PBMCs. Regarding subset: CD45RA+ positively selected. This CDR3 reads CASSGGPEETQYF. The CDR3, as DNA: TGCGCCAGCAGTGGCGGGCCGGAAGAGACCCAGTACTTC.